This TCR beta chain was obtained from a study of T cells in Graves' hyperthyroidism and ophthalmopathy. This clonotype was picked up a small number of times. Its antigen is as yet unknown. Possible read error: a much larger clone is one base away. RNA transcripts yielded amplified TCR beta CDR3 regions. The primer set for the first-round RT-PCR of the TCR CDR3 was HTBI. TCRdb called the multiplex PCR reads again in MiXCR, with one record for every CDR3 protein. The sample shows about 550,000 distinct CDR3 sequences, around 21% of them seen only once. Study-wide points: Patients with ophthalmopathy were separated from those with stable hyperthyroidism by a 13 V-J model. In the blood, most expanded thyroid clonotypes above 0.001 appeared as well.

Sequenced input: blood. The source of this sequence is a man aged 18 to 30 with Graves' hyperthyroidism.

This CDR3 is CASRPDRLNTEAFF. CDR3 bases: TGTGCCAGCAGGCCTGACAGGCTGAACACTGAAGCTTTCTTT. The V call is TRBV7-4, the J call TRBJ1-1; tentatively, D is TRBD1 (6 bases). V dropped 6 bases and J dropped 0 bases, with 11 bases sitting between them. The CDR3 length is 14 residues. CDR1 is SGHVT and CDR2 is SQSDAQ in the germline V gene. The variable domain in full, with the rest retrieved from reference TRBV7-4 and TRBJ1-1, is GAGVSQSPRYKVAKRGRDVALRCDSISGHVTLYWYRQTLGQGSEVLTYSQSDAQRDKSGRPSGRFSAERPERSVSTLKIQRTEQGDSAVYLCASRPDRLNTEAFFGQGTRLTVV.